The TCR beta chain described here comes from a study of shared clonotypes between healthy human individuals. Assay: immunoSEQ multiplex PCR; the TCRdb copy retains only in-frame clones and omits some. The sample records approximately 500,000 clones, approximately 79% being singletons. V was pared by 4 bases and J by 2 bases, with 15 bases of the junction left unmatched. This CDR3 region has 17 residues. Germline CDR1 is GTSNPN and CDR2 is SVGIG (reference sequence). This chain links TRBV30 with TRBJ2-3; 7 bases line up with TRBD1. Source material: PBMCs. This TCR was sampled from a woman aged 40 to 50 in good health. Some clones in this sample may be carry-over from other donors' samples. The CDR3 loop is CAWTDPRVGGYTDTQYF. CDR3 DNA sequence: TGTGCCTGGACTGACCCCCGCGTAGGGGGCTACACAGATACGCAGTATTTT.